This is a list of T cell receptor beta chains from one sample in a study of OX40 agonist ivuxolimab in advanced cancers. Data came from immunoSEQ multiplex PCR; TCRdb stores just in-frame clones and leaves some out. This sample has 23,000 or so clones, with roughly three quarters found just once. This material consisted of CD4+ or CD8+ T cells sorted from blood, taken in a trial of the OX40 agonist ivuxolimab. These receptors all stem from an adult with an advanced solid tumor such as melanoma, head and neck, liver or kidney cancer. Both conserved end residues are part of each CDR3. A D gene is named only where the DNA matches it firmly. Expanded clones get a size class; other rows say once, few or many, or leave the size out.

V	J	D	size	CDR3	DNA
TRBV5-4	TRBJ2-5	.	.	CASSLGQKTQYF	TGTGCCAGCAGCTTGGGTCAGAAGACCCAGTACTTC
TRBV4-2	TRBJ2-1	.	.	CASSEVGSYNEQFF	TGTGCCAGCAGCGAAGTAGGGTCCTACAATGAGCAGTTCTTC
TRBV2	TRBJ1-5	TRBD1	few	CASSKQGASNQPQHF	TGTGCCAGCAGTAAACAGGGGGCGAGCAATCAGCCCCAGCATTTT
TRBV5-1	TRBJ2-3	TRBD2	.	CASSLGTSGSPDTQYF	TGCGCCAGCAGCTTGGGGACTAGCGGGAGCCCAGATACGCAGTATTTT
TRBV7-2	TRBJ1-2	.	.	CASSFAWRESGYTF	TGTGCCAGCAGCTTCGCCTGGAGGGAAAGTGGCTACACCTTC
TRBV5-1	TRBJ2-2	.	.	CASSFGTPEGELFF	TGCGCCAGCAGCTTCGGGACACCTGAAGGGGAGCTGTTTTTT
TRBV4-1	TRBJ1-6	.	.	CASSQLGLGSPLHF	TGCGCCAGCAGCCAATTGGGTTTAGGGTCACCCCTCCACTTT
TRBV4-1	TRBJ2-7	.	few	CASSQEGNEQYF	TGCGCCAGCAGCCAAGAAGGAAACGAGCAGTACTTC
TRBV7-2	TRBJ1-2	.	few	CASSPGGWGYTF	TGTGCCAGCAGCCCGGGGGGTTGGGGCTACACCTTC
TRBV6-1	TRBJ2-5	.	.	CASSDNQETQYF	TGTGCCAGCAGTGATAACCAAGAGACCCAGTACTTC
TRBV28	TRBJ1-2	TRBD1	once	CASSVGTGGSYGYTF	TGTGCCAGCAGCGTCGGGACAGGGGGGAGCTATGGCTACACCTTC
TRBV18	TRBJ1-1	TRBD1	.	CASSPGQGGTEAFF	TGTGCCAGCTCACCGGGACAGGGTGGTACTGAAGCTTTCTTT
TRBV7-9	TRBJ2-1	.	.	CAGEAASYNEQFF	TGTGCCGGAGAAGCTGCTTCCTACAATGAGCAGTTCTTC
TRBV6-1	TRBJ1-1	.	.	CASSEASRFTEAFF	TGTGCCAGCAGTGAAGCCTCAAGGTTCACTGAAGCTTTCTTT
TRBV28	TRBJ1-2	.	.	CASTPTVPYGYTF	TGTGCCAGCACCCCGACAGTACCCTATGGCTACACCTTC
TRBV6-6	TRBJ1-3	.	.	CASSPRLSSGNTIYF	TGTGCCAGCAGTCCCCGACTGAGCTCTGGAAACACCATATATTTT
TRBV19	TRBJ1-3	.	few	CASSLGPGVSGNTIYF	TGTGCCAGTAGTCTGGGACCCGGGGTTTCTGGAAACACCATATATTTT
TRBV7-3	TRBJ2-1	TRBD2	.	CASSSMLAGGPGEQFF	TGTGCCAGCAGCTCCATGCTAGCGGGGGGGCCAGGAGAGCAGTTCTTC
TRBV6-5	TRBJ2-2	.	.	CASSYVQGIGELFF	TGTGCCAGCAGTTACGTCCAGGGTATCGGGGAGCTGTTTTTT
TRBV2	TRBJ2-7	.	.	CASRGEGGEQYF	TGTGCCAGCAGAGGAGAAGGGGGCGAGCAGTACTTC
TRBV6-4	TRBJ2-2	TRBD1	.	CASRGQGGTTGELFF	TGTGCCAGCAGAGGACAGGGTGGAACGACCGGGGAGCTGTTTTTT
TRBV7-9	TRBJ2-1	TRBD2	.	CASSPPGTSDRGSYNEQFF	TGTGCCAGCAGTCCCCCGGGGACTAGCGACAGGGGCTCCTACAATGAGCAGTTCTTC
TRBV18	TRBJ1-2	TRBD1	.	CASSPMDRGYGYTF	TGTGCCAGCTCACCAATGGACAGGGGCTATGGCTACACCTTC
TRBV19	TRBJ1-5	TRBD1	.	CASSIKKGQGGYSNQPQHF	TGTGCCAGTAGTATAAAAAAGGGACAGGGAGGTTATAGCAATCAGCCCCAGCATTTT
TRBV4-3	TRBJ1-3	.	.	CASSQDLEGFRTGNTIYF	TGCGCCAGCAGCCAAGATCTTGAGGGCTTTCGGACGGGAAACACCATATATTTT
TRBV7-9	TRBJ2-2	.	.	CASSLVQIGELFF	TGTGCCAGCAGCTTAGTTCAGATCGGGGAGCTGTTTTTT
TRBV7-3	TRBJ2-5	TRBD2	.	CASSFARDCGGYF	TGTGCCAGCAGCTTCGCTCGGGACTGCGGGGGGTACTTC
TRBV4-3	TRBJ1-3	.	.	CASSQAWGMGNTIYF	TGCGCCAGCAGCCAAGCGTGGGGGATGGGAAACACCATATATTTT
TRBV7-2	TRBJ1-5	.	.	CASSSPDVSPNQPQHF	TGTGCCAGCAGCTCCCCCGACGTAAGTCCTAATCAGCCCCAGCATTTT
TRBV5-5	TRBJ1-6	.	.	CASSSYQANSPLHF	TGTGCCAGCAGCTCTTATCAGGCAAATTCACCCCTCCACTTT
TRBV11-2	TRBJ1-6	TRBD1	.	CANPDRSNSPLHF	TGTGCCAACCCGGACAGGTCGAATTCACCCCTCCACTTT
TRBV7-6	TRBJ1-3	.	.	CASSLAQGSSGNTIYF	TGTGCCAGCAGCTTAGCCCAGGGGAGCTCTGGAAACACCATATATTTT
TRBV4-3	TRBJ1-5	.	.	CASSQDEGQPQHF	TGCGCCAGCAGCCAAGATGAGGGTCAGCCCCAGCATTTT
TRBV27	TRBJ1-1	TRBD1	.	CASSSIAGGTTNTEAFF	TGTGCCAGCAGCTCCATTGCAGGGGGAACGACGAACACTGAAGCTTTCTTT
TRBV30	TRBJ1-6	TRBD1	.	CAWSVKPGGDSPLHF	TGTGCCTGGAGTGTAAAACCAGGGGGCGATTCACCCCTCCACTTT
TRBV4-2	TRBJ2-5	.	.	CASSQGEGGGETQYF	TGTGCCAGCAGCCAAGGCGAGGGAGGGGGCGAGACCCAGTACTTC
TRBV7-9	TRBJ2-7	.	.	CASSPKTGPEQYF	TGTGCCAGCAGCCCCAAAACAGGGCCCGAGCAGTACTTC
TRBV7-8	TRBJ2-5	TRBD1	.	CASSRNPRTGGGGTQYF	TGTGCCAGCAGCCGAAACCCCAGGACAGGGGGCGGCGGGACCCAGTACTTC
TRBV30	TRBJ2-5	TRBD1	.	CAWTRQGEETQYF	TGTGCCTGGACGAGGCAGGGGGAAGAGACCCAGTACTTC
TRBV7-2	TRBJ2-2	.	.	CASSSSAGGTGELFF	TGTGCCAGCAGCTCATCGGCCGGGGGCACCGGGGAGCTGTTTTTT
TRBV7-2	TRBJ2-5	.	once	CASTRGWETQYF	TGTGCCAGCACTAGGGGATGGGAGACCCAGTACTTC
TRBV6-1	TRBJ2-1	.	once	CASSASWSQGGGNEQFF	TGTGCCAGCAGTGCCTCGTGGAGTCAGGGTGGAGGTAATGAGCAGTTCTTC
TRBV6-5	TRBJ1-2	TRBD1	.	CASSLGQGAIQYRYTF	TGTGCCAGCAGTTTGGGACAGGGGGCCATTCAGTACCGCTACACCTTC
TRBV4-1	TRBJ2-3	TRBD1	.	CASSQEGGQGLHTQYF	TGCGCCAGCAGCCAAGAGGGGGGACAGGGTTTACATACGCAGTATTTT
TRBV4-2	TRBJ2-1	.	.	CASSQWASSDNEQFF	TGTGCCAGCAGCCAATGGGCTTCTTCGGACAATGAGCAGTTCTTC
TRBV4-1	TRBJ1-1	TRBD1	.	CASTPAGQGNTEAFF	TGCGCCAGCACCCCTGCGGGACAGGGAAACACTGAAGCTTTCTTT
TRBV6-4	TRBJ2-3	TRBD2	.	CASSDSTSGSTDTQYF	TGTGCCAGCAGTGACTCGACTAGCGGGAGCACAGATACGCAGTATTTT
TRBV18	TRBJ1-4	.	few	CASSSQGRLFF	TGTGCCAGCTCATCACAGGGTAGGCTGTTTTTT
TRBV27	TRBJ1-6	.	once	CASSSDFRDLLHF	TGTGCCAGCAGCTCCGACTTCCGGGACCTCCTCCACTTT
TRBV6-6	TRBJ2-2	.	.	CASMGRDTGELFF	TGTGCCAGCATGGGCAGGGACACCGGGGAGCTGTTTTTT
TRBV9	TRBJ1-2	TRBD1	.	CASSSRRTGGSNYGYTF	TGTGCCAGCAGCTCAAGGCGGACAGGGGGCTCTAACTATGGCTACACCTTC
TRBV10-3	TRBJ1-1	.	.	CAISEGTYTEAFF	TGTGCCATCAGTGAGGGTACCTACACTGAAGCTTTCTTT
TRBV5-4	TRBJ2-5	TRBD1	.	CASSSGQAEETQYF	TGTGCCAGCAGCTCGGGACAGGCGGAAGAGACCCAGTACTTC
TRBV6-6	TRBJ1-5	TRBD1	.	CASRRQGRDQPQHF	TGTGCCAGCAGAAGACAGGGGAGGGATCAGCCCCAGCATTTT
TRBV6-1	TRBJ2-5	.	.	CASRVTGQETQYF	TGTGCCAGCCGCGTTACAGGGCAAGAGACCCAGTACTTC
TRBV7-2	TRBJ2-3	.	.	CASSISWSDTQYF	TGTGCCAGCAGCATCAGCTGGTCAGATACGCAGTATTTT
TRBV7-2	TRBJ1-6	.	.	CASTLGTASNSPLHF	TGTGCCAGCACCCTCGGGACGGCCTCTAATTCACCCCTCCACTTT